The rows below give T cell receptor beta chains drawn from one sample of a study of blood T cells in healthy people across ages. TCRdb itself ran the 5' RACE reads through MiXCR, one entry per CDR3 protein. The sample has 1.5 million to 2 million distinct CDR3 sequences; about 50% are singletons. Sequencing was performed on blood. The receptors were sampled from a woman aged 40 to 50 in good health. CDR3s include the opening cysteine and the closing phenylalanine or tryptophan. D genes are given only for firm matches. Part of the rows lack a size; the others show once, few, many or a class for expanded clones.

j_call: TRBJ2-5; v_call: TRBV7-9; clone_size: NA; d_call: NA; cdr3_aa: CASTSPWGGPETQYF; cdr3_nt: TGTGCCAGCACCTCACCTTGGGGGGGCCCAGAGACCCAGTACTTC
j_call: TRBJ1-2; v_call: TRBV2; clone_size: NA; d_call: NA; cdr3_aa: CASSEDFSGYTF; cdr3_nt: TGTGCCAGCAGTGAGGACTTTTCAGGCTACACCTTC
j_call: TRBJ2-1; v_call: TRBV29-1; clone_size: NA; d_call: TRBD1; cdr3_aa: CSVVVTGRTGRKAYNEQFF; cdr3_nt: TGCAGCGTTGTAGTAACCGGTCGGACAGGGCGGAAGGCCTACAATGAGCAGTTCTTC
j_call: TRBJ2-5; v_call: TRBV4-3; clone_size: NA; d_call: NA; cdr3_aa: CASSQERGATRGTQYF; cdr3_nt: TGCGCCAGCAGCCAAGAGCGCGGAGCGACCAGAGGGACCCAGTACTTC
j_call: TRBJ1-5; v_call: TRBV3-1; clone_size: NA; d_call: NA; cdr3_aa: CASSQGWENQPQHF; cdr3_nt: TGTGCCAGCAGCCAGGGATGGGAGAATCAGCCCCAGCATTTT
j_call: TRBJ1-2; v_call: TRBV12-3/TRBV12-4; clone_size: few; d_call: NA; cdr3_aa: CASSLGEVGAGGYTF; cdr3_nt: TGTGCCAGCAGTTTAGGTGAAGTCGGGGCGGGCGGCTACACCTTC
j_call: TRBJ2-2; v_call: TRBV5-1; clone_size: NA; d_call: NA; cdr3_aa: CASSLGVYTGELFF; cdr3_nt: TGCGCCAGCAGCTTGGGGGTTTACACCGGGGAGCTGTTTTTT
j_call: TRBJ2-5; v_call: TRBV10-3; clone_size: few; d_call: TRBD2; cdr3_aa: CAIRAGGQETQYF; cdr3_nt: TGTGCCATCAGGGCGGGGGGGCAAGAGACCCAGTACTTC
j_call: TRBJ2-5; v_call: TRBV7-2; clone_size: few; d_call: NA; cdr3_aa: CASSFKRQETQYF; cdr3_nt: TGTGCCAGCAGCTTCAAACGGCAAGAGACCCAGTACTTC
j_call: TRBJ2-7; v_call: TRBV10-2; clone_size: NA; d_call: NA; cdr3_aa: CASFRGELYEQYF; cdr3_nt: TGCGCCAGCTTTCGAGGGGAACTCTACGAGCAGTACTTC
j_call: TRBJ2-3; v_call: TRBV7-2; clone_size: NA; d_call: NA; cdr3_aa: CASSLEMLSTDTQYF; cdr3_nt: TGTGCCAGCAGCTTAGAGATGTTAAGCACAGATACGCAGTATTTT
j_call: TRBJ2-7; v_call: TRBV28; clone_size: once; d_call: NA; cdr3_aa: CASSPRRGLSYEQYF; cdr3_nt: TGTGCCAGCAGCCCGCGGCGGGGGCTTTCCTACGAGCAGTACTTC
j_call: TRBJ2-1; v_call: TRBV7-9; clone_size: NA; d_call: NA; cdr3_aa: CASTAGTQDEQFF; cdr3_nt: TGTGCCAGCACGGCCGGGACCCAGGATGAGCAGTTCTTC
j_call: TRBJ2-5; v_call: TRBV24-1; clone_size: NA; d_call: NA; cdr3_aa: CATRKAGPQETQYF; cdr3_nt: TGTGCCACCAGGAAGGCGGGCCCCCAAGAGACCCAGTACTTC
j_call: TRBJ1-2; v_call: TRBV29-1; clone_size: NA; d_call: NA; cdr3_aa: CSVPVSGGYTF; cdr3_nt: TGCAGCGTTCCAGTCTCGGGGGGCTACACCTTC
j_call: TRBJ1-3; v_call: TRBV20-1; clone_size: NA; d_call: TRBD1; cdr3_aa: CSALTLTGDSGNTIYF; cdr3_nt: TGCAGTGCCCTTACCCTAACAGGGGATTCCGGAAACACCATATATTTT
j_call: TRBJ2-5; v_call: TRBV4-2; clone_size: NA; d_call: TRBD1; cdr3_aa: CASSEPPTGHYQETQYF; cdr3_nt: TGTGCCAGCAGCGAACCTCCGACAGGGCACTACCAAGAGACCCAGTACTTC
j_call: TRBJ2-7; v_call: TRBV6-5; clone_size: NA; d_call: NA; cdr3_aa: CASSDSGGYEQYF; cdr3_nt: TGTGCCAGCAGTGACTCAGGCGGGTACGAGCAGTACTTC
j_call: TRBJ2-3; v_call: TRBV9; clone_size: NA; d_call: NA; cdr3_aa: CASSALGAGTDTQYF; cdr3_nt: TGTGCCAGCAGCGCCCTTGGGGCAGGCACAGATACGCAGTATTTT
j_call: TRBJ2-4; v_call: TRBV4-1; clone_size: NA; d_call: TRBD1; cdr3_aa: CASSPYGTVLNNIQYF; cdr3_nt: TGCGCCAGCAGCCCTTATGGGACAGTCCTAAACAACATTCAGTACTTC
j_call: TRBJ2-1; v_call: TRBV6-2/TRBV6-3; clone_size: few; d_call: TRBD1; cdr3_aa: CASSNTRQGSYNEQFF; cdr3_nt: TGTGCCAGCAGTAATACACGACAGGGTTCCTACAATGAGCAGTTCTTC
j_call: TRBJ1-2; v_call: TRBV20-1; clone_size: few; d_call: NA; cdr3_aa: CSASGSWGDGYTF; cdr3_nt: TGCAGTGCTAGCGGCAGCTGGGGGGATGGCTACACCTTC
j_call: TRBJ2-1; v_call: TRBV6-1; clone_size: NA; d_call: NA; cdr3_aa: CASSEGQGLIVFF; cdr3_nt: TGTGCCAGCAGTGAGGGGCAGGGGCTCATCGTGTTCTTC
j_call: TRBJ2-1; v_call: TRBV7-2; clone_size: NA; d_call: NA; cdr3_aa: CAGSYIYNEQFF; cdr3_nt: TGTGCCGGCAGTTATATCTACAATGAGCAGTTCTTC
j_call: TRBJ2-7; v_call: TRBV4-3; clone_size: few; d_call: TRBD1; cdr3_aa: CASSSAQGTYEQYF; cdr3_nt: TGCGCCAGCAGCTCAGCACAGGGGACCTACGAGCAGTACTTC
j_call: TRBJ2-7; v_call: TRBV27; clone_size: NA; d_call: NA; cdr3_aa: CASSLWTPMGSEQYF; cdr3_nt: TGTGCCAGCAGTTTATGGACTCCGATGGGGAGCGAGCAGTACTTC
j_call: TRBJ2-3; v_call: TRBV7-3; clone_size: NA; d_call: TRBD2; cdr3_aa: CASSSIGLAGEITDTQYF; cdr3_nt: TGTGCCAGCAGCTCCATCGGACTAGCGGGGGAGATCACAGATACGCAGTATTTT
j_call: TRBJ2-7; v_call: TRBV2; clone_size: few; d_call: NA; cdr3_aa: CASSGCCGRVSSYEQYF; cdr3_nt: TGTGCCAGCAGTGGTTGTTGTGGGCGGGTGTCCTCCTACGAGCAGTACTTC
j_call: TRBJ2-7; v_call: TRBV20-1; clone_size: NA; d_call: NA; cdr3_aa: CSAPRGLPYEQYF; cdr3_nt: TGCAGTGCCCCGCGGGGGCTTCCCTACGAGCAGTACTTC
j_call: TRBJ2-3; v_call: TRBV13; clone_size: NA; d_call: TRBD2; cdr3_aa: CASSHETSGGAERSTDTQYF; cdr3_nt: TGTGCCAGCAGCCACGAGACTAGCGGGGGGGCCGAACGCAGCACAGATACGCAGTATTTT
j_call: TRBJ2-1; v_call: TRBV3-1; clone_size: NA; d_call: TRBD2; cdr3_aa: CASSQPSGVYNEQFF; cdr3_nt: TGTGCCAGCAGCCAACCTAGCGGGGTATACAATGAGCAGTTCTTC
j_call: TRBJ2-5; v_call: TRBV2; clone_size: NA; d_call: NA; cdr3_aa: CASSEAYNSVWETQYF; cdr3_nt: TGTGCCAGCAGTGAAGCCTACAATTCGGTTTGGGAGACCCAGTACTTC
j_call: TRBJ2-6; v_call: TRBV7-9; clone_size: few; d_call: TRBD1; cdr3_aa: CASRWGQSHSGANVLTF; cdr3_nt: TGTGCCAGCAGGTGGGGACAGAGCCACTCTGGGGCCAACGTCCTGACTTTC
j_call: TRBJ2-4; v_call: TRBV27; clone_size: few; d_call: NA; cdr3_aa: CASSFSQGNKNIQYF; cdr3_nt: TGTGCCAGCAGTTTCTCTCAGGGAAACAAAAACATTCAGTACTTC
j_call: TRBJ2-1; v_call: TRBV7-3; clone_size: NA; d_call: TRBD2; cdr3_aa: CASSLRGSGGDWNEQFF; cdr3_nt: TGTGCCAGCAGCTTAAGGGGTAGCGGGGGAGATTGGAATGAGCAGTTCTTC
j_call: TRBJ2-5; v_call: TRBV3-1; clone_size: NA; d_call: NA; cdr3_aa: CASSQVRTSRVYQETQYF; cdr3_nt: TGTGCCAGCAGCCAAGTACGGACCTCACGCGTGTACCAAGAGACCCAGTACTTC
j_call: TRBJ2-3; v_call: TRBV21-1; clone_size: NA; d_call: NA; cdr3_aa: CASSTVGATWKQYF; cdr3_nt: TGTGCCAGCAGCACTGTCGGGGCCACTTGGAAGCAGTATTTT
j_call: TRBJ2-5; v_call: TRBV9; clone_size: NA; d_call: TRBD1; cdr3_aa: CASSSWDRGGGETQYF; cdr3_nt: TGTGCCAGCAGCTCATGGGACAGGGGAGGGGGAGAGACCCAGTACTTC
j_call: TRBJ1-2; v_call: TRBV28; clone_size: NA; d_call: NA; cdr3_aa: CASSSGADPYGYTF; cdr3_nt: TGTGCCAGCAGTTCCGGGGCCGACCCTTATGGCTACACCTTC
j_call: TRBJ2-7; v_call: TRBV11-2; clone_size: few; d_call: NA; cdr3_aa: CASLRTGREYEQYF; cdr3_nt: TGTGCCAGCTTGAGGACAGGGAGGGAGTACGAGCAGTACTTC
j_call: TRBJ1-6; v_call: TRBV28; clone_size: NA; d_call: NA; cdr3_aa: CATSGEGFAFNSPLHF; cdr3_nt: TGTGCCACTTCGGGGGAGGGGTTTGCTTTTAATTCACCCCTCCACTTT
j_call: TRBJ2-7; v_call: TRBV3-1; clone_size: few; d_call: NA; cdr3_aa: CASSQDPSGSAQYF; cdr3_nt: TGTGCCAGCAGCCAAGATCCGTCGGGTTCAGCGCAGTACTTC
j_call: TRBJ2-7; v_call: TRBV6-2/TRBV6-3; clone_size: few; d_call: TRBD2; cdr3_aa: CASSLSGTSREQYF; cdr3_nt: TGTGCCAGCAGTTTATCGGGGACTAGCCGCGAGCAGTACTTC
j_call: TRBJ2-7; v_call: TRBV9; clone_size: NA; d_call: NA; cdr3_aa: CASSVGGGDEQYF; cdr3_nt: TGTGCCAGCAGCGTAGGTGGGGGCGACGAGCAGTACTTC
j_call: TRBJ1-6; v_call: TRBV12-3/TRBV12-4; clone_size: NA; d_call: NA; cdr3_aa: CASSLGATNSPLHF; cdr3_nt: TGTGCCAGCAGTTTGGGTGCGACTAATTCACCCCTCCACTTT
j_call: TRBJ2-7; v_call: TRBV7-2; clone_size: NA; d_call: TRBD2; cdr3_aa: CASRERGTSYEQYF; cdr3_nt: TGTGCCAGCAGGGAGCGGGGGACTTCCTACGAGCAGTACTTC
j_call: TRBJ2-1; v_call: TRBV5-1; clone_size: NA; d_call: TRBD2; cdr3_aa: CASSITSGGAPYNEQFF; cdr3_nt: TGCGCCAGCAGCATAACTAGCGGGGGGGCTCCCTACAATGAGCAGTTCTTC
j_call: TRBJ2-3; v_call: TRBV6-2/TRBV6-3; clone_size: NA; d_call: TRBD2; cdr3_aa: CASSGVAGGLDTQYF; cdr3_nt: TGTGCCAGCAGTGGAGTAGCGGGGGGACTCGATACGCAGTATTTT
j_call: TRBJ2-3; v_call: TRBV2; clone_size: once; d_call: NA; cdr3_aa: CASRVLGFGTDTQYF; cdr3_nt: TGTGCCAGCAGGGTTCTAGGATTCGGCACAGATACGCAGTATTTT
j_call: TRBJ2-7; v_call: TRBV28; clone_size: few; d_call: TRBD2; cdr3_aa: CASSSGLPHEQYF; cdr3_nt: TGTGCCAGCAGTTCGGGACTACCCCACGAGCAGTACTTC
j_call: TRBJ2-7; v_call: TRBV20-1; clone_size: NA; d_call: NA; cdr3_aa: CSASEGKSSYEQYF; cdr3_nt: TGCAGTGCTAGCGAAGGTAAAAGCTCCTACGAGCAGTACTTC
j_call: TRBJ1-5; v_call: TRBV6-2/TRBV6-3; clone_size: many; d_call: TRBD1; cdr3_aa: CASSREDRANQPQHF; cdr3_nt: TGTGCCAGCAGTCGGGAGGACAGGGCAAATCAGCCCCAGCATTTT
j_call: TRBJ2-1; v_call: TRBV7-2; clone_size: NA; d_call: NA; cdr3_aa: CASSARDRYNEQFF; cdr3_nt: TGTGCCAGCAGCGCGCGGGACAGATACAATGAGCAGTTCTTC
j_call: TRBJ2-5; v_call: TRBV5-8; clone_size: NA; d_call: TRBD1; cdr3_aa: CASTHREGQGGETQYF; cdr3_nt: TGTGCCAGCACCCATAGAGAGGGACAGGGGGGAGAGACCCAGTACTTC